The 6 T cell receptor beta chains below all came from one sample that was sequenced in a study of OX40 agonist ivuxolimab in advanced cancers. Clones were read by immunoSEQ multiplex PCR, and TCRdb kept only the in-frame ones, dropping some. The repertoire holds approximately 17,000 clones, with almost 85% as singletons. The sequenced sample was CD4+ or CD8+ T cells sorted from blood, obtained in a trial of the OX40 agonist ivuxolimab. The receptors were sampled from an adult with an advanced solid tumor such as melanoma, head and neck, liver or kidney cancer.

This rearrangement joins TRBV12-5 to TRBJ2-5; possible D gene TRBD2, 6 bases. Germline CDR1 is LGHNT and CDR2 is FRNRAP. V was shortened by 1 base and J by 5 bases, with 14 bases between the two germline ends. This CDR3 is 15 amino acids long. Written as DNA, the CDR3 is TGTGCTAGTGGTTTGGCTTCGGGGAGCGGGGAGACCCAGTACTTC. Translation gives CASGLASGSGETQYF.

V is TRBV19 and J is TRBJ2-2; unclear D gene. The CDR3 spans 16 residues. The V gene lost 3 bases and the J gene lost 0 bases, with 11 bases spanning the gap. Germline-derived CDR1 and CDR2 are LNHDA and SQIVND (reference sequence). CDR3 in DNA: TGTGCCAGTAGTATTCCGTGGCTAGCGAACACCGGGGAGCTGTTTTTT. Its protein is CASSIPWLANTGELFF.

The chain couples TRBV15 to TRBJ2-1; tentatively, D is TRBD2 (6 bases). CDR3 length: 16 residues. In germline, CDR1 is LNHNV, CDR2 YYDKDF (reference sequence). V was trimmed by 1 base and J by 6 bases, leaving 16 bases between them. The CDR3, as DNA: TGTGCCACCAGCAGAGCTGGGGGAGGAGGGCCCAATGAGCAGTTCTTC. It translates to CATSRAGGGGPNEQFF.

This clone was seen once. The CDR3 sequence is CASSRTKAVADTQYF. CDR3 DNA sequence: TGTGCCAGCAGCCGTACCAAGGCTGTGGCAGATACGCAGTATTTT. The chain recombines TRBV7-6 with TRBJ2-3; D gene uncertain. From germline, CDR1 is SGHVS and CDR2 FNYEAQ. V lost 5 bases to trimming and J lost 4 bases, with 16 bases between them. CDR3 length equals 15 residues.

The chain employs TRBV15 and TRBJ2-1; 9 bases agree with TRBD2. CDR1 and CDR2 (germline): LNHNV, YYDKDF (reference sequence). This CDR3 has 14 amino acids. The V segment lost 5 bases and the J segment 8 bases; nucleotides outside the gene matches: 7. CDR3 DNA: TGTGCCACCAGCGGGCTAGCGGGACCGTATGAGCAGTTCTTC. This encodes CATSGLAGPYEQFF.

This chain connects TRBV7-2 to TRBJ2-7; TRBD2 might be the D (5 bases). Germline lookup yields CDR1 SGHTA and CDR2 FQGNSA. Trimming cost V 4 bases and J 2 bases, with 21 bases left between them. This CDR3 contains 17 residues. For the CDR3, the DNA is TGTGCCAGCAGCTCTCTTTTAAAGGGAGTTAGGGCCTACGAGCAGTACTTC. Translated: CASSSLLKGVRAYEQYF.